This TCR beta chain stems from a study of beta chain features in type 1 diabetes. Trimming cost V 4 bases and J 4 bases, with 11 bases left between them. The CDR3 contains 13 residues. Per germline, CDR1 LNHDA and CDR2 SQIVND (reference sequence). This clone was observed a few times. Expressed TCRB transcripts were sequenced, since all the RNA that had been isolated was reverse transcribed. This table comes from immunoSEQ multiplex PCR, and its TCRdb copy is limited to in-frame clones, with some not included. The top ten hold almost 0.065% of the sample, which has hundreds of thousands of clones, approximately 30% seen once.

The chain joins TRBV19 to TRBJ2-7; D ambiguous. Material: naive CD4+ T cells from blood. This receptor was obtained from a man aged 18-30 years in good health. CDR3: CASSTTYAYEQYF. The CDR3 nucleotides are TGTGCCAGTAGTACAACATACGCGTACGAGCAGTACTTC.